The present entry profiles one T cell receptor beta chain with its context. Original analysis: The assay estimated nucleated cells by amplifying reference gene primers. Produced via immunoSEQ multiplex PCR; TCRdb's table is partial and in-frame only. V, J and clone size were drawn from that table, and D and trimming were deduced from the DNA. Of under 200,000 clones in the sample, about 88% were seen once. Per the germline V gene, CDR1 is LNHDA and CDR2 is SQIVND (reference sequence). The CDR3 spans 15 residues. The V and J ends lost 9 bases and 0 bases respectively, with 15 bases between them. This specimen comes from a study of blood T cell repertoires in COVID-19. On the study more broadly: Samples taken during acute and convalescent COVID-19 were collected in the United States, Italy and Spain. T cells, B-cell-depleted T cells, or PBMCs supplied cDNA or gDNA.

The V gene is TRBV19, the J gene TRBJ1-5; no reliable D call. The receptor's source is a man aged 18 to 30 with active or convalescent COVID-19. Input material: peripheral blood. The CDR3 DNA is TGTGCCAGCACCTCCACACAAAATAGCAATCAGCCCCAGCATTTT. Amino acids: CASTSTQNSNQPQHF.